This paragraph covers one T cell receptor (beta chain) sequence. This record comes from a study of OX40 agonist ivuxolimab in advanced cancers. The overall study: Cohort: approximately 79% men, mean age about 62, aged roughly 23 to 79.

Clones were read by immunoSEQ multiplex PCR, and TCRdb kept only the in-frame ones, dropping some. This table holds 71,000 or so clones, approximately 89% found once. The CDR3 is 14 amino acids. CDR1 is SGHDT and CDR2 is YYEEEE in the germline V gene. Trimming removed 0 bases from V and 5 bases from J; junction bases left unmatched: 3. This material consisted of CD4+ or CD8+ T cells sorted from blood, taken in a trial of the OX40 agonist ivuxolimab. This receptor was identified in an adult with an advanced solid tumor such as melanoma, head and neck, liver or kidney cancer. The rearrangement joins TRBV5-6 to TRBJ1-1; TRBD1 agrees at 8 bases. CDR3 loop: CASSLGTGTTEAFF. The DNA for the CDR3 is TGTGCCAGCAGCTTGGGGACAGGGACGACTGAAGCTTTCTTT.